This TCR beta chain emerged from a study of cytomegalovirus exposure and HLA in healthy donors. Overall study: Genetic ancestry analysis placed around 76% of the 398 donors that were genotyped in the Caucasian-associated cluster. General study points: With high specificity and sensitivity, the classifier reportedly diagnosed cytomegalovirus status. Being productive about 87% or about 30% of the time was typical of most TCR beta V segments in an earlier analysis.

Trimming took 6 bases from V and 2 from J; bases not matched to a gene: 6. The CDR3 sequence is 15 residues long. From germline, CDR1 is SGHVS and CDR2 FQNEAQ. Donors had nominal health at sampling but likely had unrecorded immune exposures. The PCR contained 60 Vbeta and 13 Jbeta primers. Method: immunoSEQ multiplex PCR; TCRdb's copy keeps in-frame clones and lacks some. There are roughly 140,000 clones in the sample; around 78% occur only once, and about 2.5% lies in the top ten. Turning to this clone: Its antigen is undetermined.

The rearrangement joins TRBV7-8 to TRBJ1-2, with 10 bases lining up with TRBD1. The sequence came from a woman aged 18-29 years in good health and CMV-seropositive. The sample comprised PBMCs. The CDR3 DNA follows: TGTGCCAGCAGTCCAGGGGACAGGGGAAACTATGGCTACACCTTC. Protein product: CASSPGDRGNYGYTF.